The 17 T cell receptor beta chains listed next were all sequenced from one sample in a study of response to subunit inactivated influenza vaccine. One entry per CDR3 protein results from TCRdb running MiXCR on the RT-PCR reads. The sample has about 300,000 distinct CDR3 sequences, just over 20% seen once. Sequencing was performed on PBMCs from blood, taken 21 months after vaccination. These TCRs come from a man aged 45 to 70 who received an inactivated influenza vaccine.

The sample holds many counts of this clonotype. This sequence joins TRBV24-1 and TRBJ1-2; D remains unclear. Germline CDR1 is KGHDR and CDR2 is SFDVKD. Trimming stripped 7 bases from V and 8 bases from J, with 13 bases between. The length of the CDR3 is 12 residues. The CDR3 region has the DNA TGTGCCACCAGCGACACCGGGGTCGGCTACACCTTC. Protein sequence: CATSDTGVGYTF.

The chain recombines TRBV4-3 with TRBJ1-2; no clear D gene. CDR3 length: 16 residues. Germline CDR1 and CDR2: LGHNA and YSLEER. V gave up 3 bases and J gave up 2 bases, with 16 bases separating them. The CDR3 protein is CASSQRDLTPNYGYTF. CDR3 coding DNA: TGCGCCAGCAGCCAGCGAGACCTTACCCCAAACTATGGCTACACCTTC.

In this sample, this clonotype turned up many times. V gene TRBV12-3 or TRBV12-4 combines with J gene TRBJ1-2; TRBD1 is a possible D gene (6 bases). The CDR3 consists of 14 residues. The germline V and J ends were trimmed by 6 bases and 2 bases, with 13 bases remaining between them. CDR3 protein: CASSLGQPNYGYTF. DNA for the CDR3: TGTGCCAGCAGCCTCGGACAGCCCAACTATGGCTACACCTTC.

This clonotype was seen a few times. V is TRBV5-1 and J is TRBJ1-1; D is ambiguous. The CDR3 loop spans 12 amino acids. Trimming removed 5 bases at V and 7 bases at J, with 12 bases between. Per germline, CDR1 SGHRS and CDR2 YFSETQ. CDR3 nucleotide sequence: TGCGCCAGCAGAGGAGTGGGTATTGAAGCTTTCTTT. Its protein product is CASRGVGIEAFF.

In its sample, this clonotype was seen a few times. CDR3 amino acids: CAWGAGAYEQYF. CDR3 nucleotide sequence: TGTGCCTGGGGGGCGGGGGCCTACGAGCAGTACTTC. The V gene is TRBV30, the J gene TRBJ2-7, with 7 bases matching TRBD2. Germline V lookup: CDR1 GTSNPN, CDR2 SVGIG (reference sequence). The ends lost 5 bases at V and 2 bases at J; junction bases unmatched: 3. The CDR3 is made up of 12 amino acids.

This clonotype has just a few counts. The chain couples TRBV6-5 to TRBJ1-1; D is possibly TRBD1 (5 bases). Trimming removed 7 bases from V and 10 bases from J, with 19 bases in between. The germline gives CDR1 MNHEY, CDR2 SVGAGI. This CDR3 comprises 13 residues. CDR3 nucleotide sequence: TGTGCCAGCACCCCAGAGGGAACAGGCGGAGCTTTCTTT. It encodes CASTPEGTGGAFF.

The chain carries TRBV27 and TRBJ1-5; D call uncertain. The CDR3 is 15 amino acids. V dropped 2 bases and J dropped 5 bases, with 13 bases sitting between them. Germline CDR1 and CDR2: MNHEY and SMNVEV (reference sequence). CDR3 sequence: CASSLVAGVDQPQHF. In nucleotides, the CDR3 is TGTGCCAGCAGTTTAGTCGCCGGTGTGGATCAGCCCCAGCATTTT.

This clonotype has a handful of counts. The rearrangement uses TRBV2 and TRBJ2-7; D not certain. CDR1 and CDR2 (germline): SNHLY, FYNNEI. V gave up 2 bases and J gave up 1 base, with 12 bases separating them. This CDR3 contains 15 residues. CDR3 DNA: TGTGCCAGCAGTGAAAGGGCCCAAGGGTCCTACGAGCAGTACTTC. This translates into CASSERAQGSYEQYF.

The chain carries TRBV21-1 and TRBJ2-7; TRBD2 was called by the table and not checked on the DNA. TRBV21-1 is shown as a pseudogene. The CDR3 loop spans 16 amino acids. This chain's CDR3 is CASSKGWLARSYEQYF. CDR3 coding DNA: TGTGCCAGCAGCAAGGGGTGGCTAGCCCGCTCCTACGAGCAGTACTTC.

The sample holds one count of this clonotype. The J gene is TRBJ2-1, the V gene TRBV20-1; perhaps TRBD2 as D (6 bases). Looked up from germline, CDR1 is DFQATT and CDR2 is SNEGSKA (reference sequence). Trimming cost V 6 bases and J 6 bases, with 21 bases left between them. CDR3 length: 15 amino acids. CDR3 DNA sequence: TGCAGTGCCACCCCGGTCCAGCGGGTAGGCAATGAGCAGTTCTTC. Amino acids: CSATPVQRVGNEQFF.

This clonotype showed up just a few times. V gene TRBV6-2 or TRBV6-3 combines with J gene TRBJ2-5; D call uncertain. The CDR3 runs to 18 residues. V was pared by 6 bases and J by 2 bases, with 25 bases between. Germline CDR1 is MNHEY and CDR2 is SVGEGT. In DNA, the CDR3 is TGTGCCAGCAGCCATGCCCAATCCTACAACTTACGGCAAGAGACCCAGTACTTC. This gives the protein CASSHAQSYNLRQETQYF.

This clonotype has at least ten counts. This sequence joins TRBV19 and TRBJ1-5, with a possible D match to TRBD1 (5 bases). Germline V lookup: CDR1 LNHDA, CDR2 SQIVND (reference sequence). With 3 bases removed from V and 6 bases from J, the gap between germline ends came to 12 bases. The CDR3 length is 14 residues. The CDR3 DNA reads as TGTGCCAGTAGTATTGGGGGGTTGAGTCAGCCCCAGCATTTT. Its translation: CASSIGGLSQPQHF.

This clonotype appeared many times. The chain joins TRBV7-9 to TRBJ2-1; the D is unclear. The CDR3 extends over 14 amino acids. Trimming left V 5 bases short and J 16 bases short, with 24 bases between. Per germline, CDR1 SEHNR and CDR2 FQNEAQ (reference sequence). The CDR3 coding sequence is TGTGCCAGCAGCCCGTTGAAAGGGTATCTGGGCCCTTTCTTC. This codes for CASSPLKGYLGPFF.

This clonotype was seen many times. This chain uses TRBV27 with TRBJ1-1, with 8 bases that match TRBD1. The CDR3 totals 14 residues. Trimming at V came to 7 bases and at J to 0 bases, leaving 4 bases not matched to a gene. Germline loops: CDR1 MNHEY, CDR2 SMNVEV (reference sequence). The CDR3: CASTGTGVNTEAFF. In DNA form, the CDR3 reads TGTGCCAGCACCGGGACAGGAGTGAACACTGAAGCTTTCTTT.

This chain uses TRBV6-1 with TRBJ1-1; 7 bases map to TRBD1. The CDR3 runs to 14 residues. CDR1 is MNHNS and CDR2 is SASEGT in the germline V gene. Trimming took 4 bases from V and 5 from J; bases not matched to a gene: 7. The CDR3 DNA reads as TGTGCCAGCAGTGTAGGACAGGTGGGGACTGAAGCTTTCTTT. Its translation is CASSVGQVGTEAFF.

This clonotype came up a few times. The chain combines TRBV4-3 with TRBJ1-2, with a weak D call TRBD1 (5 bases). Trimming cost V 1 base and J 8 bases, with 11 bases left between them. Germline CDR1 reads LGHNA; CDR2 reads YSLEER. This CDR3 spans 13 amino acids. The CDR3 here is CASSQGGSVGYTF. CDR3 sequence (DNA): TGCGCCAGCAGCCAAGGGGGCTCGGTGGGCTACACCTTC.

In regard to this clonotype: Possible read error: a much larger clone is one base away. The chain is built from TRBV4-2 and TRBJ1-5, with D perhaps matching TRBD1 (6 bases). The CDR3 consists of 16 residues. From germline, CDR1 is LGHNA and CDR2 YNFKEQ. The CDR3 loop is CASSQDSAGGNRPQHF. Written as DNA, the CDR3 is TGTGCCAGCAGCCAAGATTCAGCCGGGGGCAATCGGCCCCAGCATTTT.